This T cell receptor (beta chain) originates from a study of OX40 agonist ivuxolimab in advanced cancers. Study-wide context: Ivuxolimab, which targeted the costimulatory receptor OX40 (CD134), was an agonistic, fully human IgG2 monoclonal antibody. Intravenous ivuxolimab was administered to patients every 2 weeks at six dose levels: 0.01, 0.1, 0.3, 1.5, 3 and 10 mg/kg. Among the 52 dose-escalation patients, approximately 20 had hepatocellular carcinoma, 15 or so melanoma, 9 renal cell carcinoma and 9 head and neck cancer. In the dose-escalation cohort, roughly 82% of patients were male, and the mean age was around 65 years with a range of about 23 to 79. Patients were allowed to have had prior anti-PD-1, anti-PD-L1 or anti-CTLA-4 therapy, and roughly 40% of the dose-escalation patients had been treated with checkpoint inhibitors. Partial responses were achieved by three dose-escalation patients, of whom one had hepatocellular carcinoma and two had cutaneous melanoma. Peripheral TCRbeta sequencing was intended to test whether TCR sequence diversity was altered and clonal T-cell expansion was caused by ivuxolimab. The paper describes the monotherapy dose-escalation part (N = 52 patients) of the phase I trial of ivuxolimab.

The germline V gene specifies SGHVS as CDR1 and FQNEAQ as CDR2. At the junction V is shortened by 3 bases and J by 0 bases, with 11 bases in between. From the cysteine up to the phenylalanine, the CDR3 has a length of 16 residues. Only CDR3 DNA is held: 48 bases, read in frame from base 1. Broad study findings and their caveats: Low levels of normalized T-cell clonal expansion were also seen in some nonresponding patients. After ivuxolimab, CD8+ T cells had more expanded clones than CD4+ T cells on average. In the 0.1-3.0 mg/kg groups, partial responders had among the lowest normalized peripheral clonal expansion, particularly in CD8+ T cells. At doses from 0.1 to 3.0 mg/kg, clonal expansion was seen in both CD4+ and CD8+ blood T cells between baseline and week 6. Which antigens the clonally expanded peripheral T cells were specific for was not determined.

As for this clone: The antigen this receptor binds is unknown. No much larger clone is present one base from it, and per-base qualities are unavailable.

Genomic DNA was extracted from sorted cells for sequencing of the TCRbeta CDR3 region. TCRbeta CDR3 regions were sequenced using the immunoSEQ Assay. This immuneACCESS table, as held by TCRdb, lists in-frame sequences with V and J called but not all clones. Of the missing ones, under half trace to an unresolved V gene in checked studies; the others have no known cause. The sample yields roughly 71,000 clones; roughly 81% were counted once. The ten largest clones take up more than 1.5% of the sample. Patients with autoimmune disease history or receiving systemic immunosuppression were excluded from the trial. Peripheral blood for TCR sequencing was collected from all dose cohorts at baseline, on cycle 4 day 1, and on cycle 7 day 1. Samples came from an open-label, multicenter, first-in-human phase I dose-escalation trial of ivuxolimab. The trial enrolled adults with locally advanced or metastatic head and neck squamous cell, hepatocellular, melanoma or renal cell carcinoma. Before TCR sequencing, CD4+ T cells and CD8+ T cells from peripheral blood were sorted into separate populations.

This clonotype originated in an adult with an advanced solid tumor such as melanoma, head and neck, liver or kidney cancer. The specimen comprised CD4+ or CD8+ T cells sorted from blood, sampled in a trial of the OX40 agonist ivuxolimab. Recombination joined TRBV7-8 with TRBJ2-2; TRBD1 is possibly the D segment (6 matching bases). Here is the DNA: TGTGCCAGCAGCTTGTTCGGGACACCGAACACCGGGGAGCTGTTTTTT. It translates to CASSLFGTPNTGELFF.